These 9 T cell receptor beta chains share one sample of origin, sequenced in a study of blood T cell repertoires in COVID-19. Using immunoSEQ multiplex PCR, the repertoire was profiled, and TCRdb retains in-frame clones only, with some absent. Altogether a few hundred thousand clones are present, more than 70% being singletons, with the ten largest covering under 4%. Material for sequencing was peripheral blood. These receptors originate from a woman aged 25-40 years with COVID-19, enrolled during active disease.

The J gene is TRBJ2-1, the V gene TRBV27; 9 bases fit TRBD2. The CDR3 length is 19 residues. J gave up 0 bases and V 0 bases, and 9 bases lay outside the gene matches. CDR1 is MNHEY and CDR2 is SMNVEV in the germline V gene (reference sequence). The CDR3 here is CASSLSGLAGISSYNEQFF. Here the CDR3 DNA reads TGTGCCAGCAGTTTATCGGGTCTAGCGGGAATAAGCTCCTACAATGAGCAGTTCTTC.

This chain joins TRBV2 and TRBJ2-7; tentative D call: TRBD1 (5 bases). Germline CDR1 reads SNHLY; CDR2 reads FYNNEI. The CDR3 runs 16 residues. V was trimmed by 6 bases and J by 2 bases, leaving 20 bases between them. The chain's CDR3 is CASRPPMDTPAYEQYF. For the CDR3, the DNA is TGTGCCAGCAGGCCTCCCATGGACACTCCGGCCTACGAGCAGTACTTC.

CDR3 amino acids: CASSGRDSYEQYV. The CDR3 nucleotides read TGTGCCAGCAGCGGGAGAGATTCCTACGAGCAGTACGTC. The gene calls are TRBV7-9 and TRBJ2-7, with a tentative D call TRBD2 (5 bases). The CDR3 contains 13 residues. V was pared by 5 bases and J by 1 base, with 9 bases between. The V gene's germline CDR1 is SEHNR and CDR2 FQNEAQ (reference sequence).

The chain recombines TRBV11-3 with TRBJ2-7, with 8 bases identical to TRBD1. CDR1 and CDR2 from the germline V gene are SGHNT and YENEEA. V shed 0 bases, J shed 3 bases, and the junction held 4 bases outside the gene matches. There are 15 residues in the CDR3. CDR3 in DNA: TGTGCCAGCAGCTTAGATGGCACAGGGGGCTACGAGCAGTACTTC. It is translated as CASSLDGTGGYEQYF.

This chain connects TRBV27 to TRBJ2-5, with 11 positions matching TRBD1. The junction had 14 bases not matched to a gene; V was cut back by 9 bases and J by 5 bases. In germline, CDR1 is MNHEY, CDR2 SMNVEV (reference sequence). The CDR3 has 16 amino acids. The DNA of the CDR3 is TGTGCCAGTAGTGGACAGGGGGCTGTATGGGGGGAGACCCAGTACTTC. This gives the protein CASSGQGAVWGETQYF.

The genes are TRBV12-3 or TRBV12-4 and TRBJ1-5, with D hard to call. Trimming cost V 6 bases and J 9 bases, with 9 bases left between them. The CDR3 consists of 11 residues. CDR3 DNA: TGTGCCAGCAGCCTACTAGGGCCCCAGCATTTT. Encoded protein: CASSLLGPQHF.

This chain connects TRBV6-5 to TRBJ2-2; a weak D match, TRBD2 (6 bases). The CDR3 runs 16 residues. The V end was cut by 0 bases, the J end by 8 bases, with 16 bases between. Germline loops: CDR1 MNHEY, CDR2 SVGAGI. Written as DNA, the CDR3 is TGTGCCAGCAGTTACTCGACGGGGCCAGGGAGGGGGGAGCTGTTTTTT. Amino acids: CASSYSTGPGRGELFF.

This clone was observed a single time. This chain joins TRBV7-6 and TRBJ1-4; possibly TRBD1 for D (5 bases). The germline V and J ends were trimmed by 5 bases and 5 bases, with 21 bases remaining between them. There are 17 residues in the CDR3. Germline CDR1 is SGHVS and CDR2 is FNYEAQ. The CDR3 nucleotides read TGTGCCAGCAGCCCCCGGGCCGGACAAGACTCGAATGAAAAACTGTTTTTT. Amino acid sequence: CASSPRAGQDSNEKLFF.

The V gene is TRBV5-6, the J gene TRBJ2-7; D gene unclear. V lost 1 base to trimming and J lost 7 bases, with 9 bases between them. CDR1 SGHDT and CDR2 YYEEEE come from the germline V gene. CDR3 length: 12 amino acids. The CDR3 region is CASSLYTREQYV. CDR3 nucleotides: TGTGCCAGCAGCTTGTATACCCGGGAGCAGTACGTC.